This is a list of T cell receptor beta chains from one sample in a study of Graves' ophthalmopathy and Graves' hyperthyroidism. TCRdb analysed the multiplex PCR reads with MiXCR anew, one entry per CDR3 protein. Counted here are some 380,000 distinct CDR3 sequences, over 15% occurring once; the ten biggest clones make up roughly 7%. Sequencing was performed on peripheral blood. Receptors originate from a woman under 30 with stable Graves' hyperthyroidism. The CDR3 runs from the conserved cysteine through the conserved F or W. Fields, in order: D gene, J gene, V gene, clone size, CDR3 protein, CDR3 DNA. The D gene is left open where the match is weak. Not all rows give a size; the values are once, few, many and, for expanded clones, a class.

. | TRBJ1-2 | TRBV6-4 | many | CASSDSGRRMYGYTF | TGTGCCAGCAGTGACTCGGGACGCCGTATGTATGGCTACACCTTC
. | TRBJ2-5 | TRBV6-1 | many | CASRELGNQETQYF | TGTGCCAGCAGGGAACTAGGTAACCAAGAGACCCAGTACTTC
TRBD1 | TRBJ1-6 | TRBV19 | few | CASSSPPGQHNSPLHF | TGTGCCAGTAGCTCTCCCCCGGGACAGCATAATTCACCCCTCCACTTT
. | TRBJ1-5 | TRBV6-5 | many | CASSSRVGGTGYQPQHF | TGTGCCAGCAGTTCCCGGGTCGGGGGGACGGGTTATCAGCCCCAGCATTTT
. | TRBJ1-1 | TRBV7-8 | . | CASSSRIWTGEYTEAFF | TGTGCCAGCAGCTCCCGGATTTGGACGGGAGAGTACACTGAAGCTTTCTTT
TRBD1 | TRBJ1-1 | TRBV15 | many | CATRDRYTEAFF | TGTGCCACCAGGGACAGGTACACTGAAGCTTTCTTT
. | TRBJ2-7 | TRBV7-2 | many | CASSPRQAATYEQYF | TGTGCCAGCAGCCCGCGACAGGCTGCTACCTACGAGCAGTACTTC
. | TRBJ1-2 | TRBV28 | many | CASTGAPDGYTF | TGTGCCAGCACAGGGGCGCCTGATGGCTACACCTTC
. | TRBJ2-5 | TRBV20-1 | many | CSARRGGGGETQYF | TGCAGTGCTAGACGCGGAGGGGGCGGGGAGACCCAGTACTTC
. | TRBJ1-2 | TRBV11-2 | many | CASSSLQGRRLRGYTF | TGTGCCAGCAGCTCCCTGCAGGGACGCCGCCTTCGAGGCTACACCTTC
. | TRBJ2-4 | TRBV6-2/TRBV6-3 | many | CATTPLAKNIQYF | TGTGCCACTACGCCGCTAGCCAAAAACATTCAGTACTTC
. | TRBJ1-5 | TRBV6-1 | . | CASVGRGNQPQHF | TGTGCCAGTGTCGGGCGGGGGAATCAGCCCCAGCATTTT
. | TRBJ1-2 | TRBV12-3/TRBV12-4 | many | CASSSPRWGALGSPFGYTF | TGTGCCAGCAGTTCGCCTCGGTGGGGGGCGCTAGGGTCGCCCTTTGGCTACACCTTC
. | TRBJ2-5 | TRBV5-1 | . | CASTDRGGWETQYF | TGCGCCAGCACTGACCGGGGTGGATGGGAGACCCAGTACTTC
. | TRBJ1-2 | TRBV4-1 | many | CASSPSANYGYTF | TGCGCCAGCAGTCCTTCGGCTAACTATGGCTACACCTTC
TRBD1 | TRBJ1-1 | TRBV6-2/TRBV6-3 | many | CASSYARQGRVNTEAFF | TGTGCCAGCAGTTACGCCCGACAGGGACGGGTGAACACTGAAGCTTTCTTT
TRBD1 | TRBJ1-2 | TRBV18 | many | CASSPLDRVGDGYTF | TGTGCCAGCTCACCCCTCGACAGGGTGGGGGATGGCTACACCTTC
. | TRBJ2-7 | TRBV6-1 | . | CASSEEYHSSYEQYF | TGTGCCAGCAGTGAAGAATACCACAGCTCCTACGAGCAGTACTTC
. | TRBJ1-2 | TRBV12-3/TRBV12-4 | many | CASSLGAGREGYTF | TGTGCCAGCAGTTTGGGGGCGGGAAGGGAAGGCTACACCTTC
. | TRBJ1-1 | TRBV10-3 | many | CAISGFRSRGNTEAFF | TGTGCCATCAGTGGATTCAGATCGAGAGGGAACACTGAAGCTTTCTTT